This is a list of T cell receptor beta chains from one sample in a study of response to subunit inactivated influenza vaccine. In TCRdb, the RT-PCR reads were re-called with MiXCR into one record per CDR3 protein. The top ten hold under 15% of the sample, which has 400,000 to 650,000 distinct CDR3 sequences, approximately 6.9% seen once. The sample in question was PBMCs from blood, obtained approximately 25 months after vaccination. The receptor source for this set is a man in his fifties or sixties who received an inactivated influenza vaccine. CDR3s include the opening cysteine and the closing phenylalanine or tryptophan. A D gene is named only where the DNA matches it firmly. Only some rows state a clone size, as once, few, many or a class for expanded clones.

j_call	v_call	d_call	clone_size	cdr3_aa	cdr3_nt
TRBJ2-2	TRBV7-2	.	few	CASSLGGGKNTGELFF	TGTGCCAGCAGCTTAGGAGGGGGGAAAAACACCGGGGAGCTGTTTTTT
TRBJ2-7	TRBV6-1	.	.	CASKERGGSEQYF	TGTGCCAGCAAAGAACGTGGAGGGAGTGAGCAGTACTTC
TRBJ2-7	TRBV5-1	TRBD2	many	CASSHGRGVGLAGSGYEQYF	TGCGCCAGCAGCCATGGCCGTGGAGTAGGACTAGCGGGAAGCGGCTACGAGCAGTACTTC
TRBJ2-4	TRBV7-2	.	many	CASSLSGSENIQYF	TGTGCCAGCAGCTTATCGGGCAGCGAAAACATTCAGTACTTC
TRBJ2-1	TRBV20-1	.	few	CSAGRGAQYNEQFF	TGCAGTGCCGGCCGCGGTGCCCAGTACAATGAGCAGTTCTTC
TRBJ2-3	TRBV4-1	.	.	CASSLREGAADTQYF	TGCGCCAGCAGCCTCCGGGAGGGGGCCGCAGATACGCAGTATTTT
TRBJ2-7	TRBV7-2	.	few	CASSLVARWDEQYF	TGTGCCAGCAGCTTAGTTGCTCGTTGGGACGAGCAGTACTTC
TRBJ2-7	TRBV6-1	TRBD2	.	CASRRKRDPTYEQYF	TGTGCCAGCAGACGCAAGCGGGACCCCACCTACGAGCAGTACTTC
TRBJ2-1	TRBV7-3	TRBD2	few	CASSPGLAGVQFF	TGTGCCAGCAGCCCAGGACTAGCGGGAGTCCAGTTCTTC
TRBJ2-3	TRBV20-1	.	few	CSARGWGGRPSTDTQYF	TGCAGTGCTAGAGGGTGGGGAGGTCGGCCTAGCACAGATACGCAGTATTTT
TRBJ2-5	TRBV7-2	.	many	CASRREMVETQYF	TGTGCCAGCAGACGGGAGATGGTGGAGACCCAGTACTTC
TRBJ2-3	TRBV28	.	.	CASRRYTDTQYF	TGTGCCAGCAGGCGGTACACAGATACGCAGTATTTT
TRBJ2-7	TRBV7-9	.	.	CATSKGGHYEQYF	TGTGCCACCTCAAAGGGGGGGCACTACGAGCAGTACTTC
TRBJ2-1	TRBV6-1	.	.	CASSELGHLSSYNEQFF	TGTGCCAGCAGTGAATTGGGACACCTAAGCTCCTACAATGAGCAGTTCTTC
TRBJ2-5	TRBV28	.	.	CASSLVSRETQYF	TGTGCCAGCAGTTTGGTTAGCAGGGAGACCCAGTACTTC
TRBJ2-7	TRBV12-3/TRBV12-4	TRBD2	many	CASSLAGTSGHEVYEQYF	TGTGCCAGCAGTTTAGCCGGGACTAGCGGGCATGAAGTGTACGAGCAGTACTTC
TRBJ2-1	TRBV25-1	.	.	CASSEYGGSTYNEQFF	TGTGCCAGCAGTGAATATGGGGGGTCCACCTACAATGAGCAGTTCTTC
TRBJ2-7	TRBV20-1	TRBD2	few	CSARDLLAGGPYEQYF	TGCAGTGCTAGAGATCTACTAGCGGGAGGACCCTACGAGCAGTACTTC
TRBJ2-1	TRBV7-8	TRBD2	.	CASSQGTRAYNEQFF	TGTGCCAGCAGCCAAGGGACTAGGGCGTACAATGAGCAGTTCTTC
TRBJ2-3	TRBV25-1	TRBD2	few	CASSGGTSGSTDTQYF	TGTGCCAGCAGTGGGGGGACTAGCGGGAGCACAGATACGCAGTATTTT
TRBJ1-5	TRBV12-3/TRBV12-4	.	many	CASSFLSRNQPQHF	TGTGCCAGCAGTTTTCTAAGTCGGAATCAGCCCCAGCATTTT
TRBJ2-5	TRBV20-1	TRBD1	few	CSARLRRGPQTQYF	TGCAGTGCTAGACTCCGTAGGGGGCCTCAGACCCAGTACTTC
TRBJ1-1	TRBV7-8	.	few	CASSLRTKKREAFF	TGTGCCAGCAGCTTAAGGACTAAGAAGCGGGAAGCTTTCTTT
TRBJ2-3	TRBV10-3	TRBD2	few	CAISESRTSFSHTQYF	TGTGCCATCAGTGAGTCGCGGACTAGCTTTTCACATACGCAGTATTTT
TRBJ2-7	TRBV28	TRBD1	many	CASRLEGAHEQYF	TGTGCCAGCAGGTTAGAGGGGGCCCACGAGCAGTACTTC
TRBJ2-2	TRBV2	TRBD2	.	CASSEPNTRRGANTGELFF	TGTGCCAGCAGCGAGCCTAATACTAGGCGGGGGGCGAACACCGGGGAGCTGTTTTTT
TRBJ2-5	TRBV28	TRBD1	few	CASYRQGDKTQYF	TGTGCCAGCTATCGACAGGGAGACAAGACCCAGTACTTC
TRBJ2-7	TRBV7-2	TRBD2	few	CASSLAGLASEQYF	TGTGCCAGCAGCTTAGCGGGACTAGCTAGCGAGCAGTACTTC
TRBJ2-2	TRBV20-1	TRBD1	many	CSASSGQTNTGELFF	TGCAGTGCTAGCTCGGGACAGACGAACACCGGGGAGCTGTTTTTT
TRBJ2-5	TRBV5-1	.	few	CASSTGAVGTQYF	TGCGCCAGCAGCACCGGGGCCGTCGGGACCCAGTACTTC
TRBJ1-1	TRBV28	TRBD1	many	CASRLGGYTEAFF	TGTGCCAGCAGGCTAGGGGGCTACACTGAAGCTTTCTTT
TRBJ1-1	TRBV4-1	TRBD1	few	CASSQGTGGNTEAFF	TGCGCCAGCAGCCAGGGAACAGGGGGCAACACTGAAGCTTTCTTT
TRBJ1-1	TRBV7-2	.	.	CASRGGPWGTEAFF	TGTGCCAGCAGAGGGGGGCCCTGGGGCACTGAAGCTTTCTTT
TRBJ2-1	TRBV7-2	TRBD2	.	CASSFGLAQFF	TGTGCCAGCAGCTTCGGACTAGCACAGTTCTTC
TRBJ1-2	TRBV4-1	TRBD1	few	CASSQGQGRNGYTF	TGCGCCAGCAGCCAAGGACAGGGGAGAAATGGCTACACCTTC